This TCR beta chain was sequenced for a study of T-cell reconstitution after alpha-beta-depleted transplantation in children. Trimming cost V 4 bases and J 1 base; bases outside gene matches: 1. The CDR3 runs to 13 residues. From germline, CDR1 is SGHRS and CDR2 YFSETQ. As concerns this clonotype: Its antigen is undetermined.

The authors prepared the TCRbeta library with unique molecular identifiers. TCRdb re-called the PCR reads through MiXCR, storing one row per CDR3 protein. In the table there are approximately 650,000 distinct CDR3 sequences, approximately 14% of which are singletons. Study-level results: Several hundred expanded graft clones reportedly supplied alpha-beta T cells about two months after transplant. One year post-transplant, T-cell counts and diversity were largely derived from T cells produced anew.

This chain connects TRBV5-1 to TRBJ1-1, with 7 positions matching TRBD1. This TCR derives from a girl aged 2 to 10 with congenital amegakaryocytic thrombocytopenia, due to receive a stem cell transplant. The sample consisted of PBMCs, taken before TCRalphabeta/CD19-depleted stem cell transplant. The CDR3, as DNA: TGCGCCAGCAGCGGGACAGAGAACACTGAAGCTTTCTTT. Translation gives CASSGTENTEAFF. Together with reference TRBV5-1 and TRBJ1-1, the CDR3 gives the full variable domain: KAGVTQTPRYLIKTRGQQVTLSCSPISGHRSVSWYQQTPGQGLQFLFEYFSETQRNKGNFPGRFSGRQFSNSRSEMNVSTLELGDSALYLCASSGTENTEAFFGQGTRLTVV.